This passage covers 22 T cell receptor beta chains from one sample sequenced in a study of cytomegalovirus exposure and HLA in healthy donors. Vbeta (60) and Jbeta (13) primers were used in the PCR. Clones were read by immunoSEQ multiplex PCR, and TCRdb kept only the in-frame ones, dropping some. The table lists about 140,000 clones, approximately 80% of them singletons. Sequences were obtained from PBMCs. The receptor set was obtained from a woman under 30 in good health and CMV-seropositive.

The V and J genes are TRBV6-1 and TRBJ1-4; no clear D. The CDR3 spans 14 residues. Germline V gene lookup returns CDR1 MNHNS and CDR2 SASEGT. The V gene lost 4 bases and the J gene lost 6 bases, with 12 bases spanning the gap. CDR3: CASSVDWYDEKLFF. The CDR3, as DNA: TGTGCCAGCAGTGTTGACTGGTACGATGAAAAACTGTTTTTT.

The chain joins TRBV19 to TRBJ2-1; the match to TRBD2 covers 9 bases. V was pared by 8 bases and J by 5 bases, with 10 bases of the junction left unmatched. The germline V gene encodes CDR1 LNHDA and CDR2 SQIVND (reference sequence). CDR3 size: 15 residues. Written as DNA, the CDR3 is TGTGCCAGTTGTCTTAGCGGGGGCCCCAACAATGAGCAGTTCTTC. Its protein is CASCLSGGPNNEQFF.

This clone appeared once. CDR3 residues: CASSSTSGPLNTQYF. DNA for the CDR3: TGTGCCAGCAGCTCGACTAGCGGGCCTCTAAATACGCAGTATTTT. J is TRBJ2-3 and V is TRBV7-2, with 10 bases aligning to TRBD2. The CDR3 length is 15 residues. Germline V CDR1 and CDR2: SGHTA, FQGNSA. Trimming cost V 4 bases and J 7 bases; bases outside gene matches: 8.

V and J are TRBV10-3 and TRBJ1-4, with 8 bases that match TRBD1. The CDR3 is 14 residues long. V was clipped by 10 bases and J by 7 bases; unmatched bases: 11. Germline CDR1 ENHRY, CDR2 SYGVKD. CDR3 in amino acids: CATGQGAFGEKLFF. DNA for the CDR3: TGTGCCACCGGTCAGGGGGCGTTTGGTGAAAAACTGTTTTTT.

This chain links TRBV28 with TRBJ2-5; TRBD2 aligns across 13 bases. V lost 6 bases, J lost 5 bases, and 12 bases stayed unmatched. CDR1 is MDHEN and CDR2 is SYDVKM in the germline V gene. This CDR3 comprises 17 residues. Here the CDR3 DNA reads TGTGCCAGCAGCTTCCATCAAGGACTAGCGGGGGTGGAGACCCAGTACTTC. Translated, it gives CASSFHQGLAGVETQYF.

The chain uses TRBV9 and TRBJ1-2; D possibly corresponds to TRBD1 (5 bases). Germline CDR1 is SGDLS and CDR2 is YYNGEE. V was pared by 4 bases and J by 5 bases, with 12 bases between. This CDR3 comprises 13 residues. The CDR3 DNA reads TGTGCCAGCAGCACCCAGGGACTTTATGGCTACACCTTC. Translated, it gives CASSTQGLYGYTF.

The genes are TRBV5-5 and TRBJ2-5; D perhaps matches TRBD1 (6 bases). From germline, CDR1 is SGHKS and CDR2 YYEKEE (reference sequence). V dropped 4 bases and J dropped 5 bases, with 21 bases sitting between them. CDR3 size: 16 residues. CDR3 sequence reads: CASSPTPTGYRETQYF. CDR3 bases: TGTGCCAGCAGCCCCACCCCGACAGGCTATAGGGAGACCCAGTACTTC.

This clone was detected once. The chain couples TRBV2 to TRBJ2-2; D perhaps matches TRBD1 (6 bases). Germline CDR1 reads SNHLY; CDR2 reads FYNNEI. The CDR3 has 13 residues. Between the trimmed V and J ends, which lost 7 bases and 4 bases, there was a span of 10 bases. The CDR3 spells CASTQGRTGELFF. In DNA form, the CDR3 reads TGTGCCAGCACGCAGGGGCGCACCGGGGAGCTGTTTTTT.

The V and J genes are TRBV28 and TRBJ2-7; D is possibly TRBD1 (5 bases). The CDR3 loop spans 13 amino acids. Germline CDR1 MDHEN, CDR2 SYDVKM. V was trimmed by 8 bases and J by 0 bases, leaving 11 bases between them. The CDR3 is CASGTGPSYEQYF. Written as DNA, the CDR3 is TGTGCCAGCGGAACAGGACCCTCCTACGAGCAGTACTTC.

The rearrangement links TRBV5-1 to TRBJ2-5, with D tentatively TRBD1 (6 bases). V shed 0 bases and J shed 4 bases, with 13 bases lying between them. CDR1 is SGHRS and CDR2 is YFSETQ in the germline V gene. The CDR3 has 15 residues. CDR3 loop: CASSLATGTVETQYF. As DNA, the CDR3 is TGCGCCAGCAGCTTGGCTACAGGGACGGTAGAGACCCAGTACTTC. The full variable domain, its missing parts supplied by reference TRBV5-1 and TRBJ2-5, is KAGVTQTPRYLIKTRGQQVTLSCSPISGHRSVSWYQQTPGQGLQFLFEYFSETQRNKGNFPGRFSGRQFSNSRSEMNVSTLELGDSALYLCASSLATGTVETQYFGPGTRLLVL.

CDR3 sequence (DNA): TGTGCCAGCAGCGGGCGACAGGGGTTCCAAGAGACCCAGTACTTC. Translating it yields CASSGRQGFQETQYF. The chain joins TRBV6-1 to TRBJ2-5, with 8 positions matching TRBD1. V lost 6 bases and J lost 1; bases outside the gene matches: 7. Germline lookup yields CDR1 MNHNS and CDR2 SASEGT. The CDR3 runs 15 residues.

V and J are TRBV11-1 and TRBJ1-2; TRBD1 matches at 7 bases. Per the germline V gene, CDR1 is SGHAT and CDR2 is FQDESV (reference sequence). After removal of 4 bases from V and 8 bases from J, the junction contained 4 bases not matched to a gene. CDR3 length equals 12 residues. In nucleotides, the CDR3 is TGTGCCAGCAGCTCCGAGGGGGCGGGCTACACCTTC. As protein: CASSSEGAGYTF.

V and J are TRBV12-5 and TRBJ2-5; 9 bases map to TRBD2. Germline V gene lookup returns CDR1 LGHNT and CDR2 FRNRAP. The CDR3 covers 18 residues. Unmatched junction bases numbered 13, after V lost 2 bases and J lost 3 bases. Here the CDR3 reads CASGLSWSSGEGKETQYF. CDR3 DNA sequence: TGTGCTAGTGGTTTGAGTTGGTCTAGCGGGGAGGGGAAAGAGACCCAGTACTTC.

Only one count was recorded for this clone. The chain links TRBV9 to TRBJ1-1; TRBD1 is a possible D gene (6 bases). The CDR3 contains 15 residues. Germline-derived CDR1 and CDR2 are SGDLS and YYNGEE. The V and J ends lost 4 bases and 3 bases respectively, with 16 bases between them. CDR3 bases: TGTGCCAGCAGCCCCACGACAGGACGGGACACTGAAGCTTTCTTT. It yields the protein CASSPTTGRDTEAFF.

The V and J genes are TRBV5-1 and TRBJ2-5; TRBD1 matches 9 bases. CDR3 size: 17 residues. V shed 3 bases, J shed 5 bases, and the junction held 14 bases outside the gene matches. Germline V gene sequence: CDR1 SGHRS, CDR2 YFSETQ. CDR3 residues: CASSSLQLGTGKETQYF. Here the CDR3 DNA reads TGCGCCAGCAGCTCACTCCAACTCGGGACAGGGAAGGAGACCCAGTACTTC.

The chain links TRBV25-1 to TRBJ1-2; 8 bases are a match to TRBD1. CDR1 is MGHDK and CDR2 is SYGVNS in the germline V gene. The V and J ends lost 5 bases and 4 bases, in that order; junction bases with no gene match: 15. The CDR3 runs 17 residues. The CDR3 reads CASSPHRATGAIYGYTF. In nucleotides, the CDR3 is TGTGCCAGCAGTCCCCACCGAGCGACAGGGGCCATCTATGGCTACACCTTC.

CDR3 residues: CASSPVTGGHGYTF. Written as DNA, the CDR3 is TGTGCCAGCTCACCCGTGACAGGGGGCCATGGCTACACCTTC. The chain carries TRBV18 and TRBJ1-2; 10 bases match TRBD1. The V segment lost 3 bases and the J segment 6 bases; nucleotides outside the gene matches: 4. The CDR3 covers 14 residues. Germline V CDR1 and CDR2: KGHSH, LQKENI. The complete variable domain, with remaining parts taken from reference TRBV18 and TRBJ1-2, reads NAGVMQNPRHLVRRRGQEARLRCSPMKGHSHVYWYRQLPEEGLKFMVYLQKENIIDESGMPKERFSAEFPKEGPSILRIQQVVRGDSAAYFCASSPVTGGHGYTFGSGTRLTVV.

This chain connects TRBV7-6 to TRBJ2-7; possibly TRBD2 for D (5 bases). The CDR3 sequence is 17 residues long. Germline-derived CDR1 and CDR2 are SGHVS and FNYEAQ. V lost 4 bases, J lost 3 bases, and 22 bases lay in between. The CDR3 region has the DNA TGTGCCAGCAGCTCCCGGAGTAGCCCGGGGATAGGCTACGAGCAGTACTTC. Protein product: CASSSRSSPGIGYEQYF.

V gene TRBV10-2 combines with J gene TRBJ1-1; TRBD1 aligns across 10 bases. Germline CDR1 WSHSY, CDR2 SAAADI. This CDR3 is 14 amino acids long. Trimming took 5 bases from V and 5 from J; bases not matched to a gene: 5. The CDR3 DNA is TGCGCCAGCAGTTTTCCGGGACAGGGGACTGAAGCTTTCTTT. Encoded protein: CASSFPGQGTEAFF.

The chain employs TRBV19 and TRBJ1-5, with 8 bases aligning to TRBD1. CDR1 is LNHDA and CDR2 is SQIVND in the germline V gene (reference sequence). The CDR3 covers 15 residues. Trimming cost V 7 bases and J 0 bases; bases outside gene matches: 5. In DNA form, the CDR3 reads TGTGCCAGTAACCTACAGGGGGTTAGCAATCAGCCCCAGCATTTT. Its protein is CASNLQGVSNQPQHF.

The V call is TRBV28, the J call TRBJ2-2; D is ambiguous. Trimming left V 5 bases short and J 0 bases short, with 7 bases between. The CDR3 is 14 residues long. Germline assignment: CDR1 MDHEN and CDR2 SYDVKM. CDR3 amino acids: CASSLRSNTGELFF. CDR3 nucleotides: TGTGCCAGCAGTCTCCGGTCGAACACCGGGGAGCTGTTTTTT. Full variable domain (rest looked up from reference TRBV28 and TRBJ2-2): DVKVTQSSRYLVKRTGEKVFLECVQDMDHENMFWYRQDPGLGLRLIYFSYDVKMKEKGDIPEGYSVSREKKERFSLILESASTNQTSMYLCASSLRSNTGELFFGEGSRLTVL.

This CDR3 reads CAVLREWGEKLFF. DNA of the CDR3: TGTGCCGTCCTCAGGGAATGGGGTGAAAAACTGTTTTTT. The chain combines TRBV30 with TRBJ1-4; D is possibly TRBD1 (5 bases). The CDR3 runs 13 residues. V lost 8 bases to trimming and J lost 7 bases, with 17 bases between them. The V gene's germline CDR1 is GTSNPN and CDR2 SVGIG (reference sequence).